These T cell receptor beta chains were read from a single sample in a study of OX40 agonist ivuxolimab in advanced cancers. TCRdb's copy holds only in-frame clones and misses some; the assay was immunoSEQ multiplex PCR. The repertoire holds 100,000 or so clones, with approximately 94% as singletons. This specimen consisted of CD4+ or CD8+ T cells sorted from blood, obtained in a trial of the OX40 agonist ivuxolimab. The receptors were sampled from an adult with an advanced solid tumor such as melanoma, head and neck, liver or kidney cancer. Both conserved end residues are part of each CDR3. D genes are given only for firm matches. The size field is filled for only some rows; it gives once, few, many or a size class.

cdr3_aa cdr3_nt d_call clone_size cdr3_length j_call v_call
CASSEPAEYQETQYF TGTGCCAGCAGTGAACCGGCAGAGTACCAAGAGACCCAGTACTTC - - 15 TRBJ2-5 TRBV25-1
CASEIAGGASYEQYF TGTGCCAGCGAAATAGCGGGGGGAGCGTCCTACGAGCAGTACTTC TRBD2 - 15 TRBJ2-7 TRBV6-1
CASSPNPAGVSYNEQFF TGTGCCAGCAGCCCCAACCCAGCGGGCGTGTCCTACAATGAGCAGTTCTTC - - 17 TRBJ2-1 TRBV7-8
CASSRLGTGDGYTF TGTGCCAGCAGCCGTCTCGGGACAGGGGATGGCTACACCTTC TRBD1 - 14 TRBJ1-2 TRBV7-2
CASSPTTGGEEQFF TGTGCCAGCTCACCAACGACAGGGGGCGAGGAGCAGTTCTTC TRBD1 - 14 TRBJ2-1 TRBV18
CASSLENSYTQYF TGTGCCAGCAGCTTAGAAAACAGCTATACGCAGTATTTT - - 13 TRBJ2-3 TRBV11-2
CASSPYQLAVPYEQYF TGTGCCAGCAGTCCCTACCAACTAGCGGTCCCCTACGAGCAGTACTTC TRBD2 - 16 TRBJ2-7 TRBV27
CASRSTGTLEGEQYF TGCGCCAGCAGATCGACCGGGACTCTTGAGGGGGAGCAGTACTTC - - 15 TRBJ2-7 TRBV5-1
CATSRDKTGAQYF TGTGCCACCAGCAGAGATAAGACCGGGGCGCAGTATTTT - - 13 TRBJ2-3 TRBV15
CASSDSRLIGHEKLFF TGTGCCAGCAGTGATTCCAGGTTAATTGGACATGAAAAACTGTTTTTT - - 16 TRBJ1-4 TRBV2
CASSSGRDSYEQYF TGTGCTAGCAGCTCCGGTCGGGACAGCTACGAGCAGTACTTC TRBD1 - 14 TRBJ2-7 TRBV7-7
CASSHRDPYNEQFF TGTGCCAGCAGCCACCGGGACCCGTACAATGAGCAGTTCTTC - - 14 TRBJ2-1 TRBV7-9
CASSESPGGDEQFF TGCGCCAGCAGTGAGTCCCCTGGGGGGGATGAGCAGTTCTTC TRBD2 - 14 TRBJ2-1 TRBV10-1
CAISDQGSWDSPLHF TGTGCCATCAGTGATCAGGGTTCATGGGATTCACCCCTCCACTTT - - 15 TRBJ1-6 TRBV10-3
CASSLGRNNEQFF TGCGCCAGCAGCTTGGGACGCAACAATGAGCAGTTCTTC - - 13 TRBJ2-1 TRBV5-4
CASSERRSNYGYTF TGTGCCAGCAGTGAACGGAGATCTAACTATGGCTACACCTTC - - 14 TRBJ1-2 TRBV6-1
CASSPRSSGGDNEQFF TGCGCCAGCAGCCCAAGATCAAGCGGGGGGGACAATGAGCAGTTCTTC TRBD2 - 16 TRBJ2-1 TRBV4-3
CSVGTGGYEQYF TGCAGCGTTGGGACAGGGGGCTACGAGCAGTACTTC TRBD1 - 12 TRBJ2-7 TRBV29-1
CASSEGAVDTQTQYF TGTGCCAGCAGTGAAGGTGCCGTGGACACCCAGACCCAGTACTTC - - 15 TRBJ2-5 TRBV6-1
CASSPTGNEKLFF TGTGCCAGCTCACCGACGGGGAATGAAAAACTGTTTTTT - - 13 TRBJ1-4 TRBV18
CASSVTGRSYEQYF TGTGCCAGCAGCGTGACAGGTAGAAGCTACGAGCAGTACTTC - - 14 TRBJ2-7 TRBV9
CASRPSLAGSYEQYF TGTGCCAGCAGACCTAGCCTAGCAGGCTCCTACGAGCAGTACTTC - - 15 TRBJ2-7 TRBV11-2
CASSEDLTDTQYF TGCGCCAGCAGTGAAGACCTCACAGATACGCAGTATTTT - - 13 TRBJ2-3 TRBV10-1
CASSAGAGAGETQYF TGTGCCAGCAGCGCAGGAGCAGGGGCGGGGGAGACCCAGTACTTC - - 15 TRBJ2-5 TRBV9
CATTGGSYNSPLHF TGTGCCACCACCGGGGGCTCCTATAATTCACCCCTCCACTTT - - 14 TRBJ1-6 TRBV6-5
CASSPSGQGNSGNTIYF TGTGCCAGCTCACCATCGGGACAGGGAAACTCTGGAAACACCATATATTTT TRBD1 - 17 TRBJ1-3 TRBV18
CASSFGLAGGNEQFF TGTGCCAGCAGCTTTGGACTAGCGGGGGGCAATGAGCAGTTCTTC TRBD2 - 15 TRBJ2-1 TRBV5-4
CASSPRFLAGGEVEQYF TGTGCCAGCTCACCACGGTTTCTAGCGGGAGGGGAAGTCGAGCAGTACTTC TRBD2 once 17 TRBJ2-7 TRBV18